This record covers a single TCR beta chain. Its antigen remains unidentified. From each donor, a roughly 2.5 ml peripheral blood sample was collected into PAXgene tubes and stored at -80 degrees C. Without T cell sorting, total RNA was isolated from whole blood using the PAXgene blood miRNA kit on an automated QIAcube. Peripheral blood from monozygotic twin pairs, either concordant or discordant for inflammatory bowel disease, underwent deep TCRalpha and TCRbeta repertoire profiling that used unique molecular barcoding. Smoking habits were recorded for all twin pairs, and each individual was classified as a current, former or never smoker. This entry comes from a study of monozygotic twins with inflammatory bowel disease (dated 2019 in TCRdb). With respect to the entire study: The complete study included about 28 monozygotic twin pairs: 19 IBD-discordant Danish pairs and nine German pairs, of which four were IBD-concordant and five were IBD-discordant. Disease-associated traits were sought mainly through comparisons between IBD patients and their genetically identical healthy co-twins within discordant pairs. Each individual had, on average, about 151 000 unique TCRalpha sequences and 181 000 unique TCRbeta sequences available for analysis. Results the study describes overall, beyond this receptor: TCRbeta repertoire diversity, by inverse Simpson index, was decreased in IBD patients compared with their healthy co-twins. Repertoire similarity did not differ between concordant and discordant twins, possibly due to limited statistical power. Differing immunosuppressive treatments among patients may have added background noise and inter-individual variability to the repertoires. The analysis was unable to tell apart different T cell subtypes. IBD patients shared fewer clonotypes with other individuals than healthy twins did, most markedly in patients showing signs of disease activity. No single strong signal or clonotype linked to IBD turned up in the results, so the idea that one exists was not supported.

CDR1 and CDR2, looked up from the germline V gene, are MNHEY and SVGAGI. The CDR3 numbers 17 residues from cysteine through phenylalanine. No DNA sequence was recorded. Library creation used 5' RACE. Each TCR library was prepared from 3,500 to 4,500 ng of total RNA. cDNA was synthesized with SMARTScribe reverse transcriptase in eight separate reactions per sample. Unique molecular identifiers containing a 6-nucleotide sample barcode were introduced through template switching during cDNA synthesis. Two nested PCRs of 16 and 9 cycles amplified the TCRalpha and TCRbeta cDNA, and bead purification followed each PCR. Before amplification, the cDNA was treated with uracil DNA-glycosylase and purified using the QIAquick PCR purification kit. The second PCR was the step at which Illumina TruSeq-compatible adapters and sample-specific barcodes were added. TapeStation and Qubit were used to check library quality and concentration, and approximately 5 ng of each library went into the pool. Sequencing of pooled libraries was carried out on an Illumina HiSeq2500 single-index Rapid Run using 2 x 100 bp reads and custom sequencing primers. The paper's processing steps were these. MiGEC version 1.2.6 was used for UMI-based consensus assembly, which corrected PCR and sequencing errors. MiXCR version 2.1.1 was used for V(D)J alignment, clonotype assembly and CDR3 extraction. To normalise gene usage, clonotype sharing and MAIT/NKT TCR abundance, the analysis used the top 1000, 10 000 and 20 000 clonotypes per sample. After downsampling to 27 000 UMIs, diversity was calculated as the inverse Simpson index using the vegan R package. Paired Mann-Whitney U tests were applied to discordant twin pairs, with Benjamini-Hochberg correction for multiple testing. TCRdb reprocessed the public reads and reports one entry per CDR3 protein sequence, without DNA. These V and J calls rely on TCRdb rather than the paper's analysis. The sample table gives some 440,000 distinct CDR3 sequences. The top ten constitute roughly 2.2% of the sample.

The sequencing sample was made of blood. The sequence is built from TRBV6-5 and TRBJ2-2; no DNA is available, so the TRBD1 call from TCRdb remains unchecked. This receptor was obtained from a human donor with ulcerative colitis or Crohn's disease, or a healthy co-twin of an affected twin (not recorded which). The CDR3 protein: CASSSVGVSKNTGELFF.